The entry that follows covers one T cell receptor beta chain sequence. Its matching antigen is unknown. The data stem from a study of cytomegalovirus exposure and HLA in healthy donors. Study-wide findings and caveats: According to a subsequent analysis, TCR clusters identified in the first cohort showed a tendency to co-occur across the roughly 120 validation repertoires. A list of approximately 160 TCR beta chains associated with cytomegalovirus was given. A few chains tied to CMV proved CMV antigen-specific in vitro.

The CDR3 has 13 residues. Germline lookup yields CDR1 SQVTM and CDR2 ANQGSEA. V lost 7 bases, J lost 1 base, and 3 bases stayed unmatched. Libraries were prepared by immunoSEQ multiplex PCR; TCRdb keeps only in-frame clonotypes and omits some of them. Found here are about 280,000 clones, just over 85% of them singletons; the top ten hold around 1%. It was the roughly 130-subject validation cohort, separate from the roughly 700-subject first cohort, to which the donors belonged. The sample taken for sequencing was PBMCs. The gene calls are TRBV29-1 and TRBJ1-1, with 10 bases that match TRBD1. The receptor was derived from a young woman in good health and CMV-seronegative. The CDR3 loop is CSARQGANTEAFF. Written as DNA, the CDR3 is TGCAGCGCACGACAGGGGGCGAACACTGAAGCTTTCTTT.